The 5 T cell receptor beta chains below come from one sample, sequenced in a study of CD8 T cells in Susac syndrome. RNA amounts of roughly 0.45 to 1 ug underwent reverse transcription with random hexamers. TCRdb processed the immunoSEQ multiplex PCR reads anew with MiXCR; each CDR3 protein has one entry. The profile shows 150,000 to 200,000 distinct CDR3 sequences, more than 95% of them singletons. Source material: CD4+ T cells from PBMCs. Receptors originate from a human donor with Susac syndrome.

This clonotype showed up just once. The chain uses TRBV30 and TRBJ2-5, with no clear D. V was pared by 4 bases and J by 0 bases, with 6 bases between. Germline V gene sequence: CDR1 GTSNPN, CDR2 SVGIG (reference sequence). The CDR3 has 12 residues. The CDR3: CAWTANQETQYF. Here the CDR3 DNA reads TGTGCCTGGACGGCAAACCAAGAGACCCAGTACTTC. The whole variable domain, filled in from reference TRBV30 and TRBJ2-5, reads SQTIHQWPATLVQPVGSPLSLECTVEGTSNPNLYWYRQAAGRGLQLLFYSVGIGQISSEVPQNLSASRPQDRQFILSSKKLLLSDSGFYLCAWTANQETQYFGPGTRLLVL.

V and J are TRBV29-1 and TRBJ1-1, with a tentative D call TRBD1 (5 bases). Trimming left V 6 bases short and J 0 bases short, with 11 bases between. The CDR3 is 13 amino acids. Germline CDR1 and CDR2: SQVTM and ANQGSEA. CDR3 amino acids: CSVAGLMNTEAFF. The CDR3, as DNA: TGCAGCGTCGCGGGACTCATGAACACTGAAGCTTTCTTT.

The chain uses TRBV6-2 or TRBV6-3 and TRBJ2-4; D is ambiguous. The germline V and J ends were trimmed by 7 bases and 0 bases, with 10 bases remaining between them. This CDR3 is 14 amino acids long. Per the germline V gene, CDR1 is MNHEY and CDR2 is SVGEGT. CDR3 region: CASTQSPAKNIQYF. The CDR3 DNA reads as TGTGCCAGCACCCAATCCCCAGCCAAAAACATTCAGTACTTC.

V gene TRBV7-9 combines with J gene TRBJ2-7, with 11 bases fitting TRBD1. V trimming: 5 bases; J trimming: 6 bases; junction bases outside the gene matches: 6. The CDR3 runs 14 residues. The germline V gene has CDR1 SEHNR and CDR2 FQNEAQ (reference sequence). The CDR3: CASSRGQGATEQYV. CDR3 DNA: TGTGCCAGCAGCCGTGGACAGGGGGCGACCGAGCAGTACGTC.

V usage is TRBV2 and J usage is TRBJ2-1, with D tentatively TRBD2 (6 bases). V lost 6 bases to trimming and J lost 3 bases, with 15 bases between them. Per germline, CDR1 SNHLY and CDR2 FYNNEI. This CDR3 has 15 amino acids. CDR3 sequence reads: CASSQGLFFYNEQFF. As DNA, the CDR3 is TGTGCCAGCAGCCAGGGACTCTTCTTCTACAATGAGCAGTTCTTC.